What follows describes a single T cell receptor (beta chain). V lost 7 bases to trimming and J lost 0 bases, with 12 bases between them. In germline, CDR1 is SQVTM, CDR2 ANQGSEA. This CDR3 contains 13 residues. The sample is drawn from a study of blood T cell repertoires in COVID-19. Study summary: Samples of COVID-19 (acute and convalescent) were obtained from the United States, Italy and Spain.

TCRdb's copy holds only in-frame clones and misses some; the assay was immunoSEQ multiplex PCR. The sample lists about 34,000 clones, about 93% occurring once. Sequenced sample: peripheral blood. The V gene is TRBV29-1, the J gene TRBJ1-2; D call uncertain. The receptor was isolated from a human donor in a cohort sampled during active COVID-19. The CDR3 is CSAYSTANYGYTF. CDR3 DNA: TGCAGCGCTTACAGCACAGCTAACTATGGCTACACCTTC.